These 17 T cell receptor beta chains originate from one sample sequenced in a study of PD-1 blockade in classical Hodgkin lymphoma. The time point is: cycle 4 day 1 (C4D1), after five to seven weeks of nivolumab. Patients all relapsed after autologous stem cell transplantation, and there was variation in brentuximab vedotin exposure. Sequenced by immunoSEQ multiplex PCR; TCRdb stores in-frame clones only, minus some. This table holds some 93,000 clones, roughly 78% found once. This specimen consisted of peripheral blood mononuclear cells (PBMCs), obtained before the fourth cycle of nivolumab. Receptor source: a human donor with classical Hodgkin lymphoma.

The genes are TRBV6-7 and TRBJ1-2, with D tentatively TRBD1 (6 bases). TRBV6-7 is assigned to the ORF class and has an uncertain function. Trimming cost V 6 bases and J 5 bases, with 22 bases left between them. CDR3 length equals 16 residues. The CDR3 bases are TGTGCCAGCAGCACCGACAGGCTCCCCTTCCTTTATGGCTACACCTTC. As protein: CASSTDRLPFLYGYTF.

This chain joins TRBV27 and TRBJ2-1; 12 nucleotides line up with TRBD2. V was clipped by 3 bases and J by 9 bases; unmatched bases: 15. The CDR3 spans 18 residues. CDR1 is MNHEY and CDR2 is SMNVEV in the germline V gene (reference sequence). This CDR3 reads CASSFGASGRARRGEQFF. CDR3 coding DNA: TGTGCCAGCAGTTTTGGTGCTAGCGGGAGGGCGCGGAGAGGTGAGCAGTTCTTC.

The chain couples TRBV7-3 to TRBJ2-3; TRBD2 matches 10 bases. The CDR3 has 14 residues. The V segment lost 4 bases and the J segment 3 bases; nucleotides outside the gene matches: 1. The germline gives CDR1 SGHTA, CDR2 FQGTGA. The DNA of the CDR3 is TGTGCCAGCAGCTCTAGCGGGGGAACAGATACGCAGTATTTT. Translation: CASSSSGGTDTQYF.

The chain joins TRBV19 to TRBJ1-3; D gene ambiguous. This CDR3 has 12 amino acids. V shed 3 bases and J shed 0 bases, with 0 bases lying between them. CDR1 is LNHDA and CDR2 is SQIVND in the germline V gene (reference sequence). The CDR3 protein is CASSISGNTIYF. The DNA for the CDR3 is TGTGCCAGTAGTATCTCTGGAAACACCATATATTTT.

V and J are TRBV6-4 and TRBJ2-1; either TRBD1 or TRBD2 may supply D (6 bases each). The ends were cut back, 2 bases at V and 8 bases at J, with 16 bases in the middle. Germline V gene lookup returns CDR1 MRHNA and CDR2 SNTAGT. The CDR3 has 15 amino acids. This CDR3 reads CASSDEGGPLDEQFF. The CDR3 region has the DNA TGTGCCAGCAGTGACGAAGGGGGGCCGTTGGATGAGCAGTTCTTC.

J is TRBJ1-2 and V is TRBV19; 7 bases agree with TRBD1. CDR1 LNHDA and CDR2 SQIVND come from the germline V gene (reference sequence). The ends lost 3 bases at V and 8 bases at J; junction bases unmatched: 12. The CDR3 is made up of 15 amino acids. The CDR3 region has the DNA TGTGCCAGTAGTATTCGCCAGGGGGTAGCGGAGGGCTACACCTTC. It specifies CASSIRQGVAEGYTF.

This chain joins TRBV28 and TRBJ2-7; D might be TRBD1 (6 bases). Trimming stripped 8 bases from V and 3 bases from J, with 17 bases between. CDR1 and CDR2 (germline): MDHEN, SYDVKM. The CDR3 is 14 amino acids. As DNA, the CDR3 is TGTGCCAGCTACTCGGTAGGGGGAAGCTACGAGCAGTACTTC. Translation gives CASYSVGGSYEQYF. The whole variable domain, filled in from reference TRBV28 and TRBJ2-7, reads DVKVTQSSRYLVKRTGEKVFLECVQDMDHENMFWYRQDPGLGLRLIYFSYDVKMKEKGDIPEGYSVSREKKERFSLILESASTNQTSMYLCASYSVGGSYEQYFGPGTRLTVT.

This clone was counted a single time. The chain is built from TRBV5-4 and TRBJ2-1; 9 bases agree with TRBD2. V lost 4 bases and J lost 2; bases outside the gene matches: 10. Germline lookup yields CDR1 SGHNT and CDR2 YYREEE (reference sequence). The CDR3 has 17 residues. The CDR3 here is CASSAGTSPIPYNEQFF. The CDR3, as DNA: TGTGCCAGCAGCGCCGGGACTAGCCCCATCCCCTACAATGAGCAGTTCTTC.

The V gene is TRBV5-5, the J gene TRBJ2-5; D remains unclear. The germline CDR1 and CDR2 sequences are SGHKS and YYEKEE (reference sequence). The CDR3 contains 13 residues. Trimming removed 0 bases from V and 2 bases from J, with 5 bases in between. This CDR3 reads CASSLGQQETQYF. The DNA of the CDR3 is TGTGCCAGCAGCTTGGGGCAGCAAGAGACCCAGTACTTC.

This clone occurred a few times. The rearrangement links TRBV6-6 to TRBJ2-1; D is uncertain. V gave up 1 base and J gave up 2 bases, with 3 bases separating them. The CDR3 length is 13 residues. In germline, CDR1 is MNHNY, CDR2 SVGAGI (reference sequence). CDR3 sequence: CASSYFPYNEQFF. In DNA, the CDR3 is TGTGCCAGCAGTTACTTTCCCTACAATGAGCAGTTCTTC.

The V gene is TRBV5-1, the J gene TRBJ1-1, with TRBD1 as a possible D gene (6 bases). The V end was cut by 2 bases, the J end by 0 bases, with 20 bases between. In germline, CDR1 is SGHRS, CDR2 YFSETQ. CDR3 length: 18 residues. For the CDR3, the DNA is TGCGCCAGCAGCTTTTATCCACAGGGTGAGGGGATGAACACTGAAGCTTTCTTT. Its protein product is CASSFYPQGEGMNTEAFF.

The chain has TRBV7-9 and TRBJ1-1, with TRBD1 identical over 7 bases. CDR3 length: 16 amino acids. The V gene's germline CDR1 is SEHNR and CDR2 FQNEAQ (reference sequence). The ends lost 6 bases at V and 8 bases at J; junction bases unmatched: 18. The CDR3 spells CASSNADRAQGLEAFF. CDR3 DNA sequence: TGTGCCAGCAGTAACGCCGACAGGGCCCAGGGTCTGGAAGCTTTCTTT.

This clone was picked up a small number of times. In nucleotides, the CDR3 is TGTGCCAGACTCCGCCCACTACAGGGGGTTTACACCGGGGAGCTGTTTTTT. The encoded protein is CARLRPLQGVYTGELFF. The chain recombines TRBV7-9 with TRBJ2-2; 8 bases match TRBD1. In germline, CDR1 is SEHNR, CDR2 FQNEAQ (reference sequence). The CDR3 runs to 17 residues. The junction had 15 bases not matched to a gene; V was cut back by 9 bases and J by 3 bases.

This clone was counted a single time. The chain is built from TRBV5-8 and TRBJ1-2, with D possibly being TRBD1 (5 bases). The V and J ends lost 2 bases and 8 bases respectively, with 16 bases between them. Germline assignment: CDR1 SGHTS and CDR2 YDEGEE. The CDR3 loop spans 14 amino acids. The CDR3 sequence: CASSLPPPGRGYTF. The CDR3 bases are TGTGCCAGCAGCTTACCCCCTCCAGGGAGGGGCTACACCTTC.

Here the CDR3 DNA reads TGTGCCAGCAGCCGGGACAGGGGTACAGATACGCAGTATTTT. Encoded protein: CASSRDRGTDTQYF. V usage is TRBV7-6 and J usage is TRBJ2-3, with 10 bases identical to TRBD1. The V gene end was trimmed by 5 bases and the J gene end by 3 bases; junction bases not matched to a gene: 2. The CDR3 spans 14 residues. The germline V gene has CDR1 SGHVS and CDR2 FNYEAQ.

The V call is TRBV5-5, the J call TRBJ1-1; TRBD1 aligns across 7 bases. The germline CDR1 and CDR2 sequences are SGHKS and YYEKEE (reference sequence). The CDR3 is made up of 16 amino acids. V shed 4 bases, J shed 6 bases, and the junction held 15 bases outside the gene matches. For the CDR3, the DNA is TGTGCCAGCAGCCCCGGTTACAGACAGGGTGTCGCTGAAGCTTTCTTT. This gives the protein CASSPGYRQGVAEAFF.

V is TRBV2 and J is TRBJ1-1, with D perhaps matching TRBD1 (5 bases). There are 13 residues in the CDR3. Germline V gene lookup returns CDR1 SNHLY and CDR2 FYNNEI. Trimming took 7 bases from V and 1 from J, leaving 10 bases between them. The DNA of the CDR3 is TGTGCCAGCAAACGGGACGGGAACACTGAAGCTTTCTTT. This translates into CASKRDGNTEAFF.